Listed below are T cell receptor beta chains from one sample, sequenced in a study of T cell changes during pregnancy in multiple sclerosis. The assay was immunoSEQ multiplex PCR, and TCRdb's table has in-frame clones only and misses some. The sample includes 80,000 to 100,000 clones, 93% seen only once; the top ten take over 0.85%. The sequences come from peripheral blood, collected after pregnancy. These receptors came from a female donor with multiple sclerosis, enrolled in a pregnancy study. The CDR3 runs from the conserved cysteine through the conserved F or W. A D gene is named only where the DNA matches it firmly. The size of a clone is reported for some rows only, either as once, few or many, or as a class for expanded clones.

TRBJ2-7,TRBV5-8,.,15,.,CASSFRPGQSYEQYF,TGTGCCAGCAGCTTTCGACCCGGACAGTCCTACGAGCAGTACTTC
TRBJ1-2,TRBV7-9,few,11,.,CASSFLGGYTF,TGTGCCAGCAGCTTTTTGGGCGGCTACACCTTC
TRBJ1-2,TRBV15,once,14,TRBD1,CATSGTGGNYGYTF,TGTGCCACCAGCGGGACAGGGGGGAACTATGGCTACACCTTC
TRBJ2-1,TRBV11-2,.,14,.,CASSLVGGLNEQFF,TGTGCCAGCAGCCTAGTGGGGGGACTCAATGAGCAGTTCTTC
TRBJ1-2,TRBV28,.,14,.,CASSFGQGYYGYTF,TGTGCCAGCAGTTTCGGGCAGGGTTACTATGGCTACACCTTC
TRBJ2-7,TRBV5-1,.,13,.,CASSLTGPYEQYF,TGCGCCAGCAGCCTAACAGGGCCGTACGAGCAGTACTTC
TRBJ2-1,TRBV6-1,.,10,.,CASNGNEQFF,TGTGCCAGCAACGGCAATGAGCAGTTCTTC
TRBJ2-3,TRBV7-9,once,12,TRBD1,CAIGTVTDTQYF,TGTGCCATTGGGACAGTCACAGATACGCAGTATTTT
TRBJ2-7,TRBV15,.,15,TRBD2,CATSKGTSGVYEQYF,TGTGCCACCAGCAAAGGGACTAGCGGGGTATACGAGCAGTACTTC
TRBJ1-1,TRBV4-2,.,12,.,CASSQDVSEAFF,TGTGCCAGCAGCCAAGATGTGAGTGAAGCTTTCTTT
TRBJ2-7,TRBV7-2,.,18,.,CASSSEGLGATSGYEQYF,TGTGCCAGCAGCTCGGAGGGCCTCGGTGCTACGTCGGGCTACGAGCAGTACTTC
TRBJ2-5,TRBV7-7,.,13,.,CASSLSRQETQYF,TGTGCCAGCAGCTTAAGCCGTCAAGAGACCCAGTACTTC
TRBJ1-1,TRBV4-2,.,17,.,CASSSRTAASVGRKAFF,TGTGCCAGCAGCTCCAGAACTGCAGCTTCAGTGGGGAGAAAAGCTTTCTTT
TRBJ1-1,TRBV28,.,15,.,CASSLSAGRTTEAFF,TGTGCCAGCAGTTTATCGGCAGGTAGAACCACTGAAGCTTTCTTT
TRBJ1-4,TRBV4-1,.,21,.,CASSQDGPTGTRRYYEEKLFF,TGCGCCAGCAGCCAAGATGGACCAACCGGGACAAGGAGATATTATGAGGAAAAACTGTTTTTT
TRBJ2-7,TRBV7-9,.,15,.,CASSLGATSSYEQYF,TGTGCCAGCAGCTTAGGGGCGACTAGCTCCTACGAGCAGTACTTC
TRBJ2-1,TRBV28,.,17,TRBD1,CASSFGGGTGRDNEQFF,TGTGCCAGCAGTTTCGGAGGGGGGACAGGGAGGGACAATGAGCAGTTCTTC
TRBJ2-1,TRBV27,once,12,TRBD1,CASSYRGNEQFF,TGTGCCAGCAGTTACAGGGGCAATGAGCAGTTCTTC
TRBJ2-3,TRBV5-1,.,16,TRBD2,CASSLALAGGGNTQYF,TGCGCCAGCAGCTTGGCCCTAGCGGGAGGAGGGAATACGCAGTATTTT
TRBJ1-5,TRBV7-9,.,12,.,CATQTDNQPQHF,TGTGCCACCCAGACAGACAATCAGCCCCAGCATTTT
TRBJ2-2,TRBV28,.,14,.,CASKGDTSTGELFF,TGTGCCAGCAAGGGGGACACCTCCACCGGGGAGCTGTTTTTT
TRBJ1-1,TRBV5-1,once,15,TRBD1,CASSLGQGADTEAFF,TGCGCCAGCAGCTTGGGGCAGGGGGCAGACACTGAAGCTTTCTTT
TRBJ1-2,TRBV9,.,14,TRBD1,CASSGDRQPIGYTF,TGTGCCAGCAGCGGGGACAGACAGCCTATTGGCTACACCTTC
TRBJ2-7,TRBV5-5,.,12,.,CASSLITIEQYF,TGTGCCAGCAGCTTGATAACTATTGAGCAGTACTTC
TRBJ2-7,TRBV14,.,17,TRBD2,CASSRLSSGRSPYEQYF,TGTGCCAGCAGCCGGTTGAGTAGCGGGAGGTCTCCCTACGAGCAGTACTTC
TRBJ1-4,TRBV18,.,14,.,CASSPNSFNEKLFF,TGTGCCAGCTCACCAAACAGCTTTAATGAAAAACTGTTTTTT
TRBJ1-1,TRBV7-3,.,15,.,CASSPEGGLDTEAFF,TGTGCCAGCAGCCCAGAGGGGGGGCTAGACACTGAAGCTTTCTTT
TRBJ1-1,TRBV5-4,.,14,.,CASRTGTPSTEAFF,TGTGCCAGCAGAACCGGGACACCGTCCACTGAAGCTTTCTTT
TRBJ2-7,TRBV6-1,.,14,.,CASSISADTYEQYF,TGTGCCAGCAGCATCAGCGCGGACACCTACGAGCAGTACTTC
TRBJ2-2,TRBV2,.,13,.,CASRETVTGELFF,TGTGCCAGCAGGGAGACAGTCACCGGGGAGCTGTTTTTT
TRBJ2-5,TRBV13,.,14,.,CASSQRSRVETQYF,TGTGCCAGCAGCCAACGAAGTCGGGTGGAGACCCAGTACTTC
TRBJ2-1,TRBV6-1,.,13,.,CASRNGAHNEQFF,TGTGCCAGCAGAAATGGGGCCCACAATGAGCAGTTCTTC
TRBJ2-3,TRBV27,.,15,TRBD2,CASRQTSGIRDTQYF,TGTGCCAGCAGACAGACTAGCGGGATTAGGGATACGCAGTATTTT